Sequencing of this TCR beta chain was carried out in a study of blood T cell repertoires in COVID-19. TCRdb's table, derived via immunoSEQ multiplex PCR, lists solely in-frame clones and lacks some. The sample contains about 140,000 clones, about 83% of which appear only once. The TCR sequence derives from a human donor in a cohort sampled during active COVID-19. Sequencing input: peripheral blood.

CDR3 region: CASSEYSSSVFSGNTIYF. CDR3 nucleotide sequence: TGTGCCAGCAGTGAATATAGTAGCAGCGTATTTTCTGGAAACACCATATATTTT. The chain carries TRBV25-1 and TRBJ1-3, with no clear D. Germline V CDR1 and CDR2: MGHDK, SYGVNS. This CDR3 comprises 18 residues. Trimming took off 0 bases at V and 1 base at J, with 16 bases between the two ends.